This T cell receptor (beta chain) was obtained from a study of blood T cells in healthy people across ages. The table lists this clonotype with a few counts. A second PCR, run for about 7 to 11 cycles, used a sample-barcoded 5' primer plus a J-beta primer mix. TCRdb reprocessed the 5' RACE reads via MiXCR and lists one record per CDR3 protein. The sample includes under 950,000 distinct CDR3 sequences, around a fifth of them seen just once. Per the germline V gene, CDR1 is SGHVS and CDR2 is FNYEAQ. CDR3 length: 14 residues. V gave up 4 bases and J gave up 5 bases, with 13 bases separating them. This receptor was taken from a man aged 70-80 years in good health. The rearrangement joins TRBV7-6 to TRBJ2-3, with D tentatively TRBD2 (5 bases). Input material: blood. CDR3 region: CASSSDPREDTQYF. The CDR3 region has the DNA TGTGCCAGCAGCTCGGACCCCCGGGAAGATACGCAGTATTTT.